This T cell receptor beta chain comes out of a study of cytomegalovirus exposure and HLA in healthy donors. Trimming took 4 bases from V and 4 from J; bases not matched to a gene: 6. The length of the CDR3 is 14 residues. Germline assignment: CDR1 SQVTM and CDR2 ANQGSEA. PCR primers comprised 60 Vbeta and 13 Jbeta primers. Produced via immunoSEQ multiplex PCR; TCRdb's table is partial and in-frame only. The table lists roughly 150,000 clones, approximately 80% of them singletons, with about 5.6% in the top ten. This TCR was recovered from a man aged 25 to 45 in good health and CMV-seropositive. This chain connects TRBV29-1 to TRBJ2-1; 8 bases fit TRBD2. The sample was PBMCs. CDR3 DNA sequence: TGCAGCGTTGGAGGTAGCGGGAAATACAATGAGCAGTTCTTC. Amino acid sequence: CSVGGSGKYNEQFF.